This is a list of T cell receptor beta chains from one sample in a study of siplizumab effects on memory and regulatory T cells. The protocol was immunoSEQ multiplex PCR, while the TCRdb copy is restricted to in-frame clones and leaves out a portion. Of roughly 120,000 clones listed, around 94% are singletons. Material: non-Treg CD4+ T cells sorted from blood. Receptors were obtained from a human donor in good health. CDR3s include the opening cysteine and the closing phenylalanine or tryptophan. Each record gives: D gene, J gene, CDR3 length, V gene, clone size, CDR3 DNA, CDR3 protein. A D gene is named only where the DNA matches it firmly. Size is omitted from some rows. Given values are once, few, many or a class for expanded clones.

.	TRBJ1-1	12	TRBV18	.	TGTGCCAGCTCACCCGACAGGACTGAAGCTTTCTTT	CASSPDRTEAFF
.	TRBJ1-3	15	TRBV6-5	.	TGTGCCAGCAGGAGGGGCCCAAGCTCTGGAAACACCATATATTTT	CASRRGPSSGNTIYF
TRBD2	TRBJ2-5	16	TRBV7-9	.	TGTGCCAGCAGCTCTACAGGAGGACTAGCCCTGGAGACCCAGTACTTC	CASSSTGGLALETQYF
.	TRBJ2-7	14	TRBV19	.	TGTGCCAGTAGTATACGGGCCTGGGGCCACGAGCAGTACTTC	CASSIRAWGHEQYF
TRBD2	TRBJ2-7	15	TRBV19	.	TGTGCCAGTAGTATGATGCTAGCGGGAGTCTACGAGCAGTACTTC	CASSMMLAGVYEQYF
.	TRBJ2-5	15	TRBV15	.	TGTGCCACCAGCAGAGATCGGCGGGGTTCAGAGACCCAGTACTTC	CATSRDRRGSETQYF
.	TRBJ2-1	15	TRBV7-2	once	TGTGCCAGCAGCCCCTGGTGGTCCTCCTACAATGAGCAGTTCTTC	CASSPWWSSYNEQFF
.	TRBJ1-4	16	TRBV6-1	.	TGTGCCAGCAGTGAAGTAGGTGTTTTGCCGCCCGGAAAACTGTTTTTT	CASSEVGVLPPGKLFF
.	TRBJ2-1	14	TRBV18	.	TGTGCCAGCTCACGAGGTAGGGACCCCTCGGAGCAGTTCTTC	CASSRGRDPSEQFF
TRBD1	TRBJ1-4	14	TRBV6-1	.	TGTGCCAGCGCCCAGGGGGCGCCTGATGAAAAACTGTTTTTT	CASAQGAPDEKLFF
.	TRBJ2-5	12	TRBV4-1	.	TGCGCCAGCAGCCAAGATAGGAAGACCCAGTACTTC	CASSQDRKTQYF
TRBD2	TRBJ2-3	14	TRBV5-1	.	TGCGCCAGCAGATCCGAGCGGGGAAACGTGCCGCAGTATTTT	CASRSERGNVPQYF